This TCR beta chain was retrieved from a study of cytomegalovirus exposure and HLA in healthy donors. Study at large: Out of about 180 million T cells, an earlier analysis found about 100 million unique TCR beta sequences in total.

PCR primers comprised 60 Vbeta and 13 Jbeta primers. Only in-frame clones appear in the TCRdb table, and some are missing; sequencing was by immunoSEQ multiplex PCR. The table has roughly 190,000 clones, roughly 87% seen once. With V trimmed by 8 bases and J by 3 bases, 8 bases remained unmatched. CDR1 SNHLY and CDR2 FYNNEI come from the germline V gene. The CDR3 consists of 15 residues. Study-wide results and caveats: CMV serostatus was the only immune exposure information that was available. Later analysis identified a missense DCLRE1C variant that was linked to TCR beta V- and J-gene trimming. Within an earlier analysis, most TCR beta V segments proved productive either about 87% or about 30% of the time.

In regard to this clone: The antigen remains unidentified.

Sequenced input: PBMCs. This chain connects TRBV2 to TRBJ1-5, with 9 bases aligning to TRBD1. The receptor was isolated from a boy between 2 and 15 years old in good health and CMV-seronegative. CDR3 bases: TGTGCCAGCCTGCTTGGGACAGGGTTCAATCAGCCCCAGCATTTT. This sequence encodes CASLLGTGFNQPQHF. Using reference TRBV2 and TRBJ1-5 for the parts outside the CDR3, the full variable domain is EPEVTQTPSHQVTQMGQEVILRCVPISNHLYFYWYRQILGQKVEFLVSFYNNEISEKSEIFDDQFSVERPDGSNFTLKIRSTKLEDSAMYFCASLLGTGFNQPQHFGDGTRLSIL.